The entry that follows covers one T cell receptor beta chain sequence. This sample is drawn from a study of blood T cell repertoires in COVID-19. The overall study: COVID-19 samples collected from the United States, Italy and Spain covered acute and convalescent phases. Nucleic acid was either cDNA or gDNA, and it came from T cells, B-cell-depleted T cells, or PBMCs.

Per the authors' pipeline: Amplification with reference gene primers provided the estimates of nucleated cell counts. Sequencing used immunoSEQ multiplex PCR; TCRdb keeps in-frame clones, though not all of them. The DNA gave D and trimming, while V, J and clone size come from that table. The table records about 200,000 clones, approximately 90% of them present only once. The CDR3 loop spans 15 amino acids. V was clipped by 4 bases and J by 13 bases; unmatched bases: 11. Germline V CDR1 and CDR2: LGHNA, YSLEER. The rearrangement joins TRBV4-3 to TRBJ2-1, with 12 bases fitting TRBD1. The sequencing sample was made of peripheral blood. This TCR came from a man aged 45-65 years with acute or convalescent COVID-19. CDR3 in DNA: TGCGCCAGCAGCCTTCAGGGACAGGGGGCGTATAATCAGTTCTTC. This translates into CASSLQGQGAYNQFF.